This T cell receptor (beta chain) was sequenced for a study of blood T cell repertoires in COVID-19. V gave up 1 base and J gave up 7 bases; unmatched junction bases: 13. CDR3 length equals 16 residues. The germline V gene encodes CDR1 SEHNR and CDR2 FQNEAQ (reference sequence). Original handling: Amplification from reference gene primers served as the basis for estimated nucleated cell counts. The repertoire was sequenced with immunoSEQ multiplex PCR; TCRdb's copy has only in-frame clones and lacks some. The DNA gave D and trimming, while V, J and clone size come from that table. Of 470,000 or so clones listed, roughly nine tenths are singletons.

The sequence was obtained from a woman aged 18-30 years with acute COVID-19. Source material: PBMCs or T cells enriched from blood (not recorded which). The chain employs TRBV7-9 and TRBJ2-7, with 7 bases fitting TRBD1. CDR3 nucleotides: TGTGCCAGCAGCTTAGAAGGGCGAGGGGGCCACGTGGAGCAGTACTTC. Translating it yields CASSLEGRGGHVEQYF.